This passage covers 30 T cell receptor beta chains from one sample sequenced in a study of vaccination effects on CD4 cells after COVID-19. Sequencing followed a ViraFEST assay step that expanded antigen-specific CD4+ T cells with viral peptide pools. Subsequent to a culture period of more than 9 days, CD4+ T cells were isolated. Vaccine recipients had no previous SARS-CoV-2 infection; their nucleocapsid antibodies were negative. Their cognate antigens are unknown. Method: immunoSEQ multiplex PCR; TCRdb's copy keeps in-frame clones and lacks some. In the table there are tens of thousands of clones, 55% to 75% of which are singletons. The sample in question was CD4+ T cells from PBMCs cultured with SARS-CoV-2 spike peptides, obtained before COVID-19 vaccination. These TCRs come from a human donor who received a COVID-19 vaccine.

In its sample, this clone was seen a few times. This CDR3 reads CASSQESGGTSSYNSPLHF. CDR3 coding DNA: TGTGCCAGCAGCCAAGAATCTGGCGGCACGAGCTCCTATAATTCACCCCTCCACTTT. J is TRBJ1-6 and V is TRBV14; no clear D. The CDR3 is made up of 19 amino acids. The V and J ends lost 0 bases and 0 bases respectively, with 15 bases between them. Germline lookup yields CDR1 SGHDN and CDR2 FVKESK.

This clone was picked up a small number of times. The V call is TRBV18, the J call TRBJ1-6; no firm D call. Germline CDR1 reads KGHSH; CDR2 reads LQKENI. V shed 1 base and J shed 0 bases, with 4 bases lying between them. The CDR3 runs to 15 residues. This CDR3 is CASSPQSSYNSPLHF. The CDR3 coding sequence is TGTGCCAGCTCACCACAGAGCTCCTATAATTCACCCCTCCACTTT.

The V gene is TRBV11-2, the J gene TRBJ2-4, with a tentative D call TRBD1 (5 bases). Per germline, CDR1 SGHAT and CDR2 FQNNGV. V lost 5 bases and J lost 0, with 11 bases in between. This CDR3 is 15 amino acids long. CDR3 loop: CASSEQDVAKNIQYF. CDR3 in DNA: TGTGCCAGCAGCGAACAGGACGTAGCCAAAAACATTCAGTACTTC.

The genes are TRBV7-9 and TRBJ2-5; D unresolved. The CDR3 has 12 residues. The V and J ends lost 6 bases and 1 base respectively, with 6 bases between them. Germline values: CDR1 SEHNR, CDR2 FQNEAQ (reference sequence). The DNA for the CDR3 is TGTGCCAGCAGGCCCACCCAAGAGACCCAGTACTTC. It yields the protein CASRPTQETQYF.

The table lists this clone with a count of one. This chain connects TRBV3-1 (or the pseudogene TRBV3-2) to TRBJ1-3; D might be TRBD1 (6 bases). The germline gives CDR1 LGHDT, CDR2 YNNKEL (reference sequence). The CDR3 totals 15 residues. V was pared by 8 bases and J by 2 bases, with 16 bases between. The CDR3 loop is CASSTTGTPGNTIYF. In nucleotides, the CDR3 is TGTGCCAGCTCGACTACCGGGACACCTGGAAACACCATATATTTT.

This clone occurred a few times. The rearrangement uses TRBV12-3 or TRBV12-4 and TRBJ1-1, with D possibly matching TRBD1 (5 bases). The CDR3 has 13 residues. V dropped 3 bases and J dropped 5 bases, with 10 bases sitting between them. Written as DNA, the CDR3 is TGTGCCAGCAGTTTGCCCCCAGGGACTGAAGCTTTCTTT. This sequence encodes CASSLPPGTEAFF.

The chain uses TRBV7-3 and TRBJ2-3; 11 nucleotides line up with TRBD2. From germline, CDR1 is SGHTA and CDR2 FQGTGA. The CDR3 consists of 15 residues. With 0 bases clipped from V and 7 bases from J, the junction kept 3 bases outside the gene matches. CDR3 region: CASSLTLAGDNTQYF. CDR3 DNA sequence: TGTGCCAGCAGCTTAACACTAGCGGGGGACAATACGCAGTATTTT.

In its sample, this clone was seen once. The rearrangement joins TRBV10-3 to TRBJ1-2; a possible D gene is TRBD1 (5 bases). V dropped 2 bases and J dropped 4 bases, with 14 bases sitting between them. This CDR3 contains 15 residues. Germline V gene data show CDR1 as ENHRY and CDR2 as SYGVKD. In DNA form, the CDR3 reads TGTGCCATCAGTGAGCTCCCCGGGGCTCTCTATGGCTACACCTTC. Amino acids: CAISELPGALYGYTF.

The rearrangement joins TRBV19 to TRBJ1-2; 8 bases are shared with TRBD1. Losses at the gene ends were 4 bases for V and 8 bases for J; bases not matched to a gene: 9. This CDR3 comprises 14 residues. CDR1 LNHDA and CDR2 SQIVND come from the germline V gene (reference sequence). CDR3 nucleotide sequence: TGTGCCAGTAGTAAAAGACAGGGGCTTGACGGCTACACCTTC. Translation gives CASSKRQGLDGYTF.

J is TRBJ2-1 and V is TRBV11-3; TRBD2 might be the D (6 bases). Germline CDR1 and CDR2: SGHNT and YENEEA. The CDR3 runs to 14 residues. Trimming removed 3 bases at V and 6 bases at J, with 12 bases between. CDR3 sequence (DNA): TGTGCCAGCAGCTTGCGGGACGGCCCCAATGAGCAGTTCTTC. It codes for CASSLRDGPNEQFF.

The chain couples TRBV3-1 (or the pseudogene TRBV3-2) to TRBJ2-5; TRBD2 matches at 14 bases. J lost 3 bases, V lost 0 bases, and 9 bases had no gene match. The germline V gene encodes CDR1 LGHDT and CDR2 YNNKEL (reference sequence). The length of the CDR3 is 19 residues. The CDR3 nucleotides are TGTGCCAGCAGCCAAGATCAAAGGGGACTAGCGGGAGTAAAAGAGACCCAGTACTTC. Amino acids: CASSQDQRGLAGVKETQYF.

The chain couples TRBV10-3 to TRBJ2-5; 8 nucleotides line up with TRBD1. Germline assignment: CDR1 ENHRY and CDR2 SYGVKD. Trimming cost V 6 bases and J 4 bases; bases outside gene matches: 10. CDR3 length: 15 residues. Written as DNA, the CDR3 is TGTGCCATCAGCCCAGACAGGGGCGCTGGAGAGACCCAGTACTTC. Its protein is CAISPDRGAGETQYF.

This clone was picked up one time. The V gene is TRBV5-1, the J gene TRBJ2-2; 9 nucleotides agree with TRBD2. Germline values: CDR1 SGHRS, CDR2 YFSETQ. This CDR3 region has 15 residues. The V gene end was trimmed by 7 bases and the J gene end by 0 bases; junction bases not matched to a gene: 4. CDR3 residues: CASGTSPPNTGELFF. In DNA form, the CDR3 reads TGCGCCAGCGGGACTAGCCCCCCGAACACCGGGGAGCTGTTTTTT.

This clone was detected only once. V usage is TRBV18 and J usage is TRBJ1-4; D is unclear. V lost 6 bases and J lost 4, with 15 bases in between. Germline V CDR1 and CDR2: KGHSH, LQKENI. The CDR3 is made up of 15 amino acids. The DNA for the CDR3 is TGTGCCAGCTCGCTAGGCCAGCTAGATAATGAAAAACTGTTTTTT. Its translation is CASSLGQLDNEKLFF.

The chain employs TRBV6-1 and TRBJ1-1, with D perhaps TRBD1 (5 bases). The CDR3 runs 13 residues. Trimming pared 3 bases from V and 1 base from J, leaving 6 bases between. CDR1 is MNHNS and CDR2 is SASEGT in the germline V gene. Written as DNA, the CDR3 is TGTGCCAGCAGTGATCAGGGGAACACTGAAGCTTTCTTT. Encoded protein: CASSDQGNTEAFF.

The V and J genes are TRBV28 and TRBJ2-3, with D perhaps assigned TRBD1 or TRBD2 (5 bases each). This CDR3 is 15 amino acids long. Between the trimmed V and J ends, which lost 2 bases and 4 bases, there was a span of 13 bases. Germline V lookup: CDR1 MDHEN, CDR2 SYDVKM. The CDR3 here is CASSLGAGRPDTQYF. CDR3 DNA sequence: TGTGCCAGCAGTTTAGGGGCGGGCCGGCCAGATACGCAGTATTTT.

The chain uses TRBV10-3 and TRBJ2-6, with unresolved D. The V end was cut by 4 bases, the J end by 0 bases, with 10 bases between. This CDR3 is 16 amino acids long. Looked up from germline, CDR1 is ENHRY and CDR2 is SYGVKD. CDR3 sequence reads: CAISVSGFSGANVLTF. As DNA, the CDR3 is TGTGCCATCAGTGTCTCCGGTTTCTCTGGGGCCAACGTCCTGACTTTC.

This chain joins TRBV11-2 and TRBJ2-7; possibly TRBD1 or TRBD2 for D (5 bases each). V dropped 2 bases and J dropped 3 bases, with 23 bases sitting between them. CDR3 length: 18 residues. Per germline, CDR1 SGHAT and CDR2 FQNNGV. The CDR3 DNA reads TGTGCCAGCAGCTTAAACCTCAATCCCGGGACGGCATACTACGAGCAGTACTTC. As protein: CASSLNLNPGTAYYEQYF.

The chain employs TRBV28 and TRBJ2-7; D possibly corresponds to TRBD1 (5 bases). This CDR3 has 13 amino acids. CDR1 is MDHEN and CDR2 is SYDVKM in the germline V gene. V lost 3 bases to trimming and J lost 5 bases, with 11 bases between them. CDR3 residues: CASSFYGHHEQYF. DNA of the CDR3: TGTGCCAGCAGTTTCTACGGACACCACGAGCAGTACTTC.

In this sample, this clone turned up a few times. Other DNA sequences in this specimen translate into the identical CDR3. The chain links TRBV5-6 to TRBJ2-5, with D unresolved. Trimming stripped 4 bases from V and 4 bases from J, with 11 bases between. Germline assignment: CDR1 SGHDT and CDR2 YYEEEE. The CDR3 runs 13 residues. Here the CDR3 reads CASSLRTGETQYF. The CDR3 DNA is TGTGCCAGCAGCCTTCGGACGGGAGAGACCCAGTACTTC.

V is TRBV5-1 and J is TRBJ2-7, with 10 nucleotides matching TRBD2. This CDR3 spans 13 amino acids. V lost 2 bases and J lost 5; bases outside the gene matches: 1. CDR1 and CDR2 from the germline V gene are SGHRS and YFSETQ. In DNA, the CDR3 is TGCGCCAGCAGCTTTACTAGCGGGAACGAGCAGTACTTC. This sequence encodes CASSFTSGNEQYF.

This clone was counted only a few times. The chain has TRBV4-2 and TRBJ1-2, with D possibly being TRBD1 (6 bases). This CDR3 region has 13 residues. CDR1 LGHNA and CDR2 YNFKEQ come from the germline V gene. Trimming cost V 1 base and J 3 bases, with 6 bases left between them. The CDR3 DNA is TGTGCCAGCAGCCAAGGGACAGACTATGGCTACACCTTC. It is translated as CASSQGTDYGYTF.

The genes are TRBV6-1 and TRBJ1-4, with unresolved D. This CDR3 spans 13 amino acids. Germline CDR1 reads MNHNS; CDR2 reads SASEGT. The ends were cut back, 4 bases at V and 8 bases at J, with 11 bases in the middle. The CDR3 reads CASSGPGGEKLFF. CDR3 bases: TGTGCCAGCAGTGGGCCCGGAGGAGAAAAACTGTTTTTT.

The chain combines TRBV14 with TRBJ2-7, with 10 positions matching TRBD1. The CDR3 has 13 amino acids. Germline V gene lookup returns CDR1 SGHDN and CDR2 FVKESK. V was clipped by 4 bases and J by 6 bases; unmatched bases: 3. The CDR3 here is CASSRDRGLEQYF. The CDR3 DNA is TGTGCCAGCAGCCGGGACAGGGGTCTCGAGCAGTACTTC.

This chain links TRBV5-1 with TRBJ2-3; 12 bases map to TRBD2. J lost 0 bases, V lost 5 bases, and 4 bases had no gene match. Germline lookup yields CDR1 SGHRS and CDR2 YFSETQ. This CDR3 region has 16 residues. The CDR3 DNA reads TGCGCCAGCAGACCAGGGACTAGCGGGAGCACAGATACGCAGTATTTT. Translating gives CASRPGTSGSTDTQYF.

The V call is TRBV5-1, the J call TRBJ2-3; 7 bases map to TRBD2. The germline gives CDR1 SGHRS, CDR2 YFSETQ. CDR3 length: 16 residues. With 0 bases clipped from V and 5 bases from J, the junction kept 9 bases outside the gene matches. Written as DNA, the CDR3 is TGCGCCAGCAGCTTGGCCCCGGCGGGAGTGATAGATACGCAGTATTTT. It is translated as CASSLAPAGVIDTQYF.

V and J are TRBV2 and TRBJ2-6; D assignment may be TRBD1 or TRBD2 (5 bases each). The CDR3 has 15 amino acids. Trimming left V 6 bases short and J 2 bases short, with 11 bases between. Looked up from germline, CDR1 is SNHLY and CDR2 is FYNNEI. CDR3 protein: CASRPQGAGANVLTF. CDR3 DNA: TGTGCCAGCAGGCCCCAGGGAGCTGGGGCCAACGTCCTGACTTTC.

The count of this clone is one. The chain links TRBV5-1 to TRBJ2-5, with a tentative D call TRBD2 (5 bases). CDR3 length: 13 residues. The V end was cut by 4 bases, the J end by 5 bases, with 12 bases between. The germline gives CDR1 SGHRS, CDR2 YFSETQ. The CDR3 DNA sequence: TGCGCCAGCAGCCCCGGGCGCGGGGAGACCCAGTACTTC. Its translation is CASSPGRGETQYF.

The gene calls are TRBV10-2 and TRBJ1-2; 7 nucleotides agree with TRBD1. The CDR3 contains 13 residues. Germline V gene sequence: CDR1 WSHSY, CDR2 SAAADI. Trimming removed 4 bases from V and 8 bases from J; junction bases left unmatched: 7. This CDR3 is CASSADREGGYTF. For the CDR3, the DNA is TGCGCCAGCAGTGCCGACAGGGAGGGCGGCTACACCTTC.

A single count supports this clone. The rearrangement joins TRBV12-3 or TRBV12-4 to TRBJ1-2; 9 bases are shared with TRBD1. V lost 2 bases to trimming and J lost 12 bases; unmatched junction nucleotides: 7. CDR3 length: 13 amino acids. In DNA, the CDR3 is TGTGCCAGCAGTTTAACTCCGGGACAGGGTAACACCTTC. This translates into CASSLTPGQGNTF.